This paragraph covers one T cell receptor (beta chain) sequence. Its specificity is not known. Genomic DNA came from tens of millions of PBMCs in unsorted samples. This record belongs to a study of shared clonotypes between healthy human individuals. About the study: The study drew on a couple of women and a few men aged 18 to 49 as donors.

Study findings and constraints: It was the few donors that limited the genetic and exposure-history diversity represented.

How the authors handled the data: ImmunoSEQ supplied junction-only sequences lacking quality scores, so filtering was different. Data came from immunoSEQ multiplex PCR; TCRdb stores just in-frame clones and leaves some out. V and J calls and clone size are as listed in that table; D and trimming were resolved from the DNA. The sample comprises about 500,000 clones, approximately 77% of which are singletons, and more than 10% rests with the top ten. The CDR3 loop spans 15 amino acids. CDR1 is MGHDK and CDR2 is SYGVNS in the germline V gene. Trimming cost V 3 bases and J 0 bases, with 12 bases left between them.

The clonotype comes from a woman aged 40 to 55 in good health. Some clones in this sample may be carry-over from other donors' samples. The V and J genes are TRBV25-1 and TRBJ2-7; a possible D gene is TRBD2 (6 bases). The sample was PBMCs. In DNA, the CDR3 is TGTGCCAGCAGTGAGGGGAGGACGGTCTCCTACGAGCAGTACTTC. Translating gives CASSEGRTVSYEQYF.